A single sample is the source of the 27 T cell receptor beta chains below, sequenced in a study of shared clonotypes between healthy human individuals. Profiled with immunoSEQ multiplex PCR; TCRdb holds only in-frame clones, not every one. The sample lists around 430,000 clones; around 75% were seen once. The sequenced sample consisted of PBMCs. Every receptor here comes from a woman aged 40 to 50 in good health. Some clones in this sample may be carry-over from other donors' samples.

CDR3 in DNA: TGCGCCAGCAGCTTGGCGGGGCCTGGACAGCCTACCTATAATGGCTACACCTTC. It translates to CASSLAGPGQPTYNGYTF. The V and J genes are TRBV5-1 and TRBJ1-2, with D possibly being TRBD1 (6 bases). In germline, CDR1 is SGHRS, CDR2 YFSETQ. Deletions cut 0 bases from V and 6 bases from J, with 24 bases between. This CDR3 region has 18 residues.

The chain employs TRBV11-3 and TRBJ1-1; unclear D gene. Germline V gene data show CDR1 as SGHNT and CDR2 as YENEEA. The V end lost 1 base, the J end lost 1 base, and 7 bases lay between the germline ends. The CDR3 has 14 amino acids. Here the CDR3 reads CASSLGAENTEAFF. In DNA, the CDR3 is TGTGCCAGCAGCTTAGGAGCAGAGAACACTGAAGCTTTCTTT.

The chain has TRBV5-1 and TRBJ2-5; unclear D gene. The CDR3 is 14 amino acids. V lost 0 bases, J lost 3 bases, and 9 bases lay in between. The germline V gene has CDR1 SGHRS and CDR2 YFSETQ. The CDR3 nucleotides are TGCGCCAGCAGCTTGGGGGTGAATAAAGAGACCCAGTACTTC. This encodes CASSLGVNKETQYF.

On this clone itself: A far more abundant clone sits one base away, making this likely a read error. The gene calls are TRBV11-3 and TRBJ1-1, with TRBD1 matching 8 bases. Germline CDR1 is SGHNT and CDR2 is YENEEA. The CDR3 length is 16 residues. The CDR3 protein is CASNLDGRQGATEAFF. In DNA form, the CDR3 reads TGTGCCAGCAACTTAGATGGGCGGCAGGGGGCCACTGAAGCTTTCTTT. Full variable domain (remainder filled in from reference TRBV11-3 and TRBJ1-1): EAGVVQSPRYKIIEKKQPVAFWCNPISGHNTLYWYLQNLGQGPELLIRYENEEAVDDSQLPKDRFSAERLKGVDSTLKIQPAELGDSAVYLCASNLDGRQGATEAFFGQGTRLTVV.

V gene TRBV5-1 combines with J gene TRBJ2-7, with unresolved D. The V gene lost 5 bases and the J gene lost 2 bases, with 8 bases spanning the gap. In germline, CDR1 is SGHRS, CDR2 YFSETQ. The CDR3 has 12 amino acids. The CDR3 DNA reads TGCGCCAGCAGAAAAGACACCTACGAGCAGTACTTC. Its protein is CASRKDTYEQYF.

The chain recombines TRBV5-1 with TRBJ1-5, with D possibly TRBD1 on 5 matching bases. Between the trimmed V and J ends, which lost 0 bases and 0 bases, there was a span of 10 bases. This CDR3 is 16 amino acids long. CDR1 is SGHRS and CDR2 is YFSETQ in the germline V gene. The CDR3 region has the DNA TGCGCCAGCAGCTTGGCCGGGACCTATAGCAATCAGCCCCAGCATTTT. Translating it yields CASSLAGTYSNQPQHF.

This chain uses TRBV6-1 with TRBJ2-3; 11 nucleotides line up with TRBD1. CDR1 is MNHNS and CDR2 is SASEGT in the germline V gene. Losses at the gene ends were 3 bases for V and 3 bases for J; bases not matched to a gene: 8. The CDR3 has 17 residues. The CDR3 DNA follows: TGTGCCAGCAGTGACCCCCGCTGGGACAGGGGGACAGATACGCAGTATTTT. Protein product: CASSDPRWDRGTDTQYF.

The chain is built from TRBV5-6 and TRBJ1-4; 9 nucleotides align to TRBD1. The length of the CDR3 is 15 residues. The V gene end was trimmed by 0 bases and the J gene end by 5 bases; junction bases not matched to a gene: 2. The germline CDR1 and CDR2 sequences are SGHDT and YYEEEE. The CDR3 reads CASSLAGTGNEKLFF. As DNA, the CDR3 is TGTGCCAGCAGCTTGGCCGGGACAGGGAATGAAAAACTGTTTTTT.

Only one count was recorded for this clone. The CDR3: CASSYRASRTTDTQYF. The CDR3 DNA reads as TGTGCCAGCAGCTATCGGGCCTCCCGGACCACAGATACGCAGTATTTT. The chain combines TRBV5-5 with TRBJ2-3; D unresolved. The CDR3 length is 16 residues. CDR1 is SGHKS, CDR2 YYEKEE, per germline (reference sequence). Deletions cut 3 bases from V and 2 bases from J, with 16 bases between.

The CDR3 loop is CASSLAGTSGGYEQYF. The CDR3 region has the DNA TGTGCCAGTAGCTTAGCCGGGACTAGCGGTGGGTACGAGCAGTACTTC. The chain couples TRBV19 to TRBJ2-7, with 11 bases aligning to TRBD2. V lost 6 bases and J lost 4; bases outside the gene matches: 11. CDR1 is LNHDA and CDR2 is SQIVND in the germline V gene (reference sequence). There are 16 residues in the CDR3.

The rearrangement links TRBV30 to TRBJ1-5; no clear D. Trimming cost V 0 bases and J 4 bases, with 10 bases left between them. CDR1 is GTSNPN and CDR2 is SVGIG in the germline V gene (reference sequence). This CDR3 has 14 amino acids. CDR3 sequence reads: CAWSVVSRNQPQHF. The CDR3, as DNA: TGTGCCTGGAGTGTCGTCAGTAGAAATCAGCCCCAGCATTTT.

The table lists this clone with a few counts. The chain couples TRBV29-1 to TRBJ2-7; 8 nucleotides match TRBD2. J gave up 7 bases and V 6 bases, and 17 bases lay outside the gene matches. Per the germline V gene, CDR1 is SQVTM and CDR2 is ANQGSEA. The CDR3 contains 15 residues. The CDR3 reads CSVLGAGGLTGEQYF. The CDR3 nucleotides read TGCAGCGTCCTTGGGGCGGGAGGCCTTACCGGGGAGCAGTACTTC.

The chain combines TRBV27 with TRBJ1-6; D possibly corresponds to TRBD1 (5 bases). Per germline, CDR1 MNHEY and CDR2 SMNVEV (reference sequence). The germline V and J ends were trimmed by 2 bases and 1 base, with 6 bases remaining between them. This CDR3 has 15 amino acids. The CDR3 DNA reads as TGTGCCAGCAGTTTACAGGGATCCTATAATTCACCCCTCCACTTT. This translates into CASSLQGSYNSPLHF.

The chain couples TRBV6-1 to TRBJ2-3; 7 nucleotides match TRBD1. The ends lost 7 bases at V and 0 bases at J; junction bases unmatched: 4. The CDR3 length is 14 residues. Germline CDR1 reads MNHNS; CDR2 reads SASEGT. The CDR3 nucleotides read TGTGCCAGCACTAGGACAGGTAGCACAGATACGCAGTATTTT. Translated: CASTRTGSTDTQYF.

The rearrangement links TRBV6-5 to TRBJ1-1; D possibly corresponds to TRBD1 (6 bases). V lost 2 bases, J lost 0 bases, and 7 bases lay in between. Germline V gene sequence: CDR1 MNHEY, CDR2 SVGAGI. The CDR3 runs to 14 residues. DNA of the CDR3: TGTGCCAGCAGTTACAGGGGGATGAACACTGAAGCTTTCTTT. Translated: CASSYRGMNTEAFF.

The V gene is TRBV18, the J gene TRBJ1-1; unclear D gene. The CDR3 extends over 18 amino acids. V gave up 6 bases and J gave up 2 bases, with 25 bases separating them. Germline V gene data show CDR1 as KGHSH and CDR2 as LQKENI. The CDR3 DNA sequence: TGTGCCAGCTCCTCGGCTTGGGTTCGGCTTGGCTCCAACACTGAAGCTTTCTTT. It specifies CASSSAWVRLGSNTEAFF.

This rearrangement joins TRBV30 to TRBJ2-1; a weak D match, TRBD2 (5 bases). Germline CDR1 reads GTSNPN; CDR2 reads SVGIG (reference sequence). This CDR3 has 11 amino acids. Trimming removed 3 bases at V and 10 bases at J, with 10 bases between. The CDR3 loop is CAWREPGEQFF. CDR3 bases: TGTGCCTGGAGAGAGCCGGGGGAGCAGTTCTTC.

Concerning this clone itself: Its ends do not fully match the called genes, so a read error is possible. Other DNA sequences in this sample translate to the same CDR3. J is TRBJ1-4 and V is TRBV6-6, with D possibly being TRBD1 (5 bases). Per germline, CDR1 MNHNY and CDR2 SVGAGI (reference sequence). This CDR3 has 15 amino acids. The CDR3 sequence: CASSYSDTINEKLFF. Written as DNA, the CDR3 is TGCGCCAGCAGTTACTCGGACACGATAAATGAAAAACTGTTTTTT.

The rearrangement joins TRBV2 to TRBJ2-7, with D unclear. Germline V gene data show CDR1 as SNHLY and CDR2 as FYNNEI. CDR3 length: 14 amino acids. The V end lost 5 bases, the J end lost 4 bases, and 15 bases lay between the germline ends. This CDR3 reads CASSTRPGRYEQYF. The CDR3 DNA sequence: TGTGCCAGCAGTACCCGTCCCGGCCGGTACGAGCAGTACTTC.

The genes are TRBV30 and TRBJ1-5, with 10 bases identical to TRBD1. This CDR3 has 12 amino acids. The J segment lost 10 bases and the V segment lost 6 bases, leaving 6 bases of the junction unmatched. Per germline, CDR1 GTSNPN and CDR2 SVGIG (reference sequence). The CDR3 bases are TGTGCCTGTGGGACAGGGGAACCACCCCAGCATTTT. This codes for CACGTGEPPQHF. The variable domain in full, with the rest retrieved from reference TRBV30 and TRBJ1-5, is SQTIHQWPATLVQPVGSPLSLECTVEGTSNPNLYWYRQAAGRGLQLLFYSVGIGQISSEVPQNLSASRPQDRQFILSSKKLLLSDSGFYLCACGTGEPPQHFGDGTRLSIL.

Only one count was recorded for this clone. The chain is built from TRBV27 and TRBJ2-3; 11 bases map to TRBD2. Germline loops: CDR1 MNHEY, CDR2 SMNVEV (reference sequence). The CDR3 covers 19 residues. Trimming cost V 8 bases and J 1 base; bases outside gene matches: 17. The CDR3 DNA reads TGTGCCAGCGCCCTCCGGGGGACCGGGACTAGCGGCCGCACAGATACGCAGTATTTT. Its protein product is CASALRGTGTSGRTDTQYF.

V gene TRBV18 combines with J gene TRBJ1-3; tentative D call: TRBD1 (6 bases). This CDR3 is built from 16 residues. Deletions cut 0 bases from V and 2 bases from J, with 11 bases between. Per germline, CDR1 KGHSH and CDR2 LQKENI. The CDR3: CASSPPGRGTGNTIYF. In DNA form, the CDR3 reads TGTGCCAGCTCACCACCGGGCAGGGGAACTGGAAACACCATATATTTT.

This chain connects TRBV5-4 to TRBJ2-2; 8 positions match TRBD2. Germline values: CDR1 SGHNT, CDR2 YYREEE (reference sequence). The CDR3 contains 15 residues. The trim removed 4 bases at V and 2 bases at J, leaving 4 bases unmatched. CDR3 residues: CASSGTSHNTGELFF. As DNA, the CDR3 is TGTGCCAGCAGCGGGACTAGTCATAACACCGGGGAGCTGTTTTTT.

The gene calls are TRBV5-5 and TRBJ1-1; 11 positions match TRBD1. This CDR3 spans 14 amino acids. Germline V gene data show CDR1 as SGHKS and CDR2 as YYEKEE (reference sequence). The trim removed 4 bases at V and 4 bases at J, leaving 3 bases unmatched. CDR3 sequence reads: CASSPGTGGTEAFF. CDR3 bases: TGTGCCAGCAGCCCAGGGACAGGGGGCACTGAAGCTTTCTTT.

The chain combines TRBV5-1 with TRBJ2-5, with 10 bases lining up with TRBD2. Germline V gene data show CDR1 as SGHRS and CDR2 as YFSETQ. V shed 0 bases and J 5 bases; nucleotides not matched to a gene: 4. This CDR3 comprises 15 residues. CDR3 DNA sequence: TGCGCCAGCAGCTTGGCCGGGACTAGCGAGGAGACCCAGTACTTC. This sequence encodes CASSLAGTSEETQYF.

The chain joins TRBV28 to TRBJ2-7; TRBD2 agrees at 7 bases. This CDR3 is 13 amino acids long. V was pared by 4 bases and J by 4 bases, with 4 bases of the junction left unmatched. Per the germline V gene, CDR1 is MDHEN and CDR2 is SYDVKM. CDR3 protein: CASSWEGFYEQYF. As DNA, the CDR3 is TGTGCCAGCAGTTGGGAGGGTTTTTACGAGCAGTACTTC.

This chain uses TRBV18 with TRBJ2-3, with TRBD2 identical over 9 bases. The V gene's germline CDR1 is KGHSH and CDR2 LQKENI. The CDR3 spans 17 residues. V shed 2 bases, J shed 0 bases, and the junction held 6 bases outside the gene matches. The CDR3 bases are TGTGCCAGCTCACCATCGGCTAGCGGGACTAGCACAGATACGCAGTATTTT. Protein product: CASSPSASGTSTDTQYF.